The 24 T cell receptor beta chains given below trace back to one sample, sequenced in a study of CD8 T cells in Susac syndrome. An amount of RNA that ranged from roughly 0.45 to 1 ug was reverse transcribed with random hexamers. TCRdb re-called the immunoSEQ multiplex PCR reads with MiXCR, one entry per CDR3 protein. The sample records about 120,000 distinct CDR3 sequences, about 95% being singletons. The material sequenced was CD4+ T cells from PBMCs. The receptor set was obtained from a human donor with multiple sclerosis.

The rearrangement uses TRBV30 and TRBJ1-5; a weak D match, TRBD1 (5 bases). This CDR3 contains 13 residues. Germline V gene lookup returns CDR1 GTSNPN and CDR2 SVGIG (reference sequence). Trimming removed 1 base at V and 3 bases at J, with 7 bases between. The CDR3 loop reads CAWSAGANQPQHF. The DNA for the CDR3 is TGTGCCTGGAGTGCTGGGGCCAATCAGCCCCAGCATTTT.

The rearrangement uses TRBV12-5 and TRBJ2-2; D is ambiguous. Trimming took off 2 bases at V and 6 bases at J, with 1 base between the two ends. The CDR3 runs 11 residues. Germline V gives CDR1 LGHNT, CDR2 FRNRAP. The CDR3 here is CASGLPGELFF. As DNA, the CDR3 is TGTGCTAGTGGTTTGCCCGGGGAGCTGTTTTTT. Complete variable domain (other parts from reference TRBV12-5 and TRBJ2-2): DARVTQTPRHKVTEMGQEVTMRCQPILGHNTVFWYRQTMMQGLELLAYFRNRAPLDDSGMPKDRFSAEMPDATLATLKIQPSEPRDSAVYFCASGLPGELFFGEGSRLTVL.

The gene calls are TRBV5-1 and TRBJ2-6; D unclear. The CDR3 loop spans 15 amino acids. Germline lookup yields CDR1 SGHRS and CDR2 YFSETQ. Trimming pared 10 bases from V and 0 bases from J, leaving 14 bases between. The CDR3 protein is CAPRRPDSGANVLTF. For the CDR3, the DNA is TGCGCCCCCCGAAGGCCAGACTCTGGGGCCAACGTCCTGACTTTC.

The chain employs TRBV6-2 or TRBV6-3 and TRBJ1-2; 7 bases map to TRBD1. V shed 6 bases and J 2 bases; nucleotides not matched to a gene: 6. The germline CDR1 and CDR2 sequences are MNHEY and SVGEGT. This CDR3 spans 14 amino acids. CDR3 sequence (DNA): TGTGCCAGCAGATCGGACAGGCGGAACTATGGCTACACCTTC. Protein product: CASRSDRRNYGYTF.

The chain carries TRBV4-3 and TRBJ2-1, with D possibly matching TRBD1 (6 bases). Germline CDR1 and CDR2: LGHNA and YSLEER. V lost 4 bases and J lost 6, with 13 bases in between. The CDR3 loop spans 14 amino acids. CDR3: CASSREDSVNEQFF. CDR3 sequence (DNA): TGCGCCAGCAGCCGAGAGGACAGCGTCAATGAGCAGTTCTTC.

The chain has TRBV20-1 and TRBJ2-7, with TRBD1 as a possible D gene (5 bases). The CDR3 contains 12 residues. Trimming stripped 5 bases from V and 3 bases from J, with 11 bases between. Per germline, CDR1 DFQATT and CDR2 SNEGSKA (reference sequence). This CDR3 reads CSACSDSYEQYF. CDR3 sequence (DNA): TGCAGTGCTTGCAGTGACAGCTACGAGCAGTACTTC.

The chain combines TRBV2 with TRBJ1-5; the match to TRBD1 covers 7 bases. CDR1 and CDR2 from the germline V gene are SNHLY and FYNNEI. The V gene end was trimmed by 3 bases and the J gene end by 6 bases; junction bases not matched to a gene: 8. This CDR3 comprises 15 residues. DNA of the CDR3: TGTGCCAGCAGTGACCAAGGGACAGTGGTTCAGCCCCAGCATTTT. Translating it yields CASSDQGTVVQPQHF.

The chain uses TRBV6-5 and TRBJ1-2; 7 bases map to TRBD1. V dropped 5 bases and J dropped 0; count of bases not matched to a gene: 6. CDR1 is MNHEY, CDR2 SVGAGI, per germline. This CDR3 is 15 amino acids long. CDR3 region: CASSPYRGSNYGYTF. CDR3 nucleotides: TGTGCCAGCAGTCCGTACAGGGGATCTAACTATGGCTACACCTTC.

The gene calls are TRBV4-1 and TRBJ1-2, with D hard to call. The germline CDR1 and CDR2 sequences are MGHRA and YSYEKL. The CDR3 is made up of 13 amino acids. V was trimmed by 0 bases and J by 8 bases, leaving 10 bases between them. CDR3: CASSQEVSAGYTF. The DNA for the CDR3 is TGCGCCAGCAGCCAAGAGGTCTCGGCGGGCTACACCTTC.

The table lists this clonotype with a few counts. The chain recombines TRBV28 with TRBJ1-3; no clear D. The germline CDR1 and CDR2 sequences are MDHEN and SYDVKM. The V and J ends lost 6 bases and 2 bases respectively, with 11 bases between them. CDR3 length: 14 residues. The CDR3 DNA sequence: TGTGCCAGCAGCCTGAGCGGTGCTGGAAACACCATATATTTT. Residues: CASSLSGAGNTIYF.

The chain couples TRBV5-4 to TRBJ2-5; no clear D gene. V lost 5 bases to trimming and J lost 7 bases, with 18 bases between them. The CDR3 spans 14 residues. Germline V gives CDR1 SGHNT, CDR2 YYREEE (reference sequence). The CDR3 sequence is CASSPDPKIGTQYF. CDR3 sequence (DNA): TGTGCCAGCAGTCCTGACCCCAAGATCGGGACCCAGTACTTC.

J is TRBJ2-3 and V is TRBV9; 7 positions match TRBD2. The CDR3 length is 17 residues. The ends lost 5 bases at V and 5 bases at J; junction bases unmatched: 17. Germline-derived CDR1 and CDR2 are SGDLS and YYNGEE. CDR3 DNA sequence: TGTGCCAGCAGTCCTACCCCGGGGGGATTCGCCCGAGATACGCAGTATTTT. This encodes CASSPTPGGFARDTQYF.

CDR3 in amino acids: CASSDETRGTYEQYF. Here the CDR3 DNA reads TGCGCCAGCAGCGATGAAACCAGGGGAACCTACGAGCAGTACTTC. The V gene is TRBV5-1, the J gene TRBJ2-7; a possible D gene is TRBD1 (6 bases). Germline V gene data show CDR1 as SGHRS and CDR2 as YFSETQ. This CDR3 region has 15 residues. Trimming pared 4 bases from V and 2 bases from J, leaving 16 bases between.

The CDR3 sequence: CASSRINEAFF. The CDR3 DNA sequence: TGTGCCAGCAGCAGAATCAATGAAGCTTTCTTT. This chain joins TRBV13 and TRBJ1-1; no definite D call. CDR1 and CDR2 (germline): PRHDT, FYEKMQ (reference sequence). The V and J ends lost 5 bases and 7 bases respectively, with 8 bases between them. The CDR3 sequence is 11 residues long. Full variable domain (outside the CDR3, taken from reference TRBV13 and TRBJ1-1): AAGVIQSPRHLIKEKRETATLKCYPIPRHDTVYWYQQGPGQDPQFLISFYEKMQSDKGSIPDRFSAQQFSDYHSELNMSSLELGDSALYFCASSRINEAFFGQGTRLTVV.

The chain uses TRBV6-6 and TRBJ2-7; no firm D call. CDR3 length: 11 amino acids. The germline CDR1 and CDR2 sequences are MNHNY and SVGAGI (reference sequence). With 8 bases removed from V and 6 bases from J, the gap between germline ends came to 11 bases. The CDR3 is CASGPPTEQYF. As DNA, the CDR3 is TGTGCCAGCGGTCCCCCAACCGAGCAGTACTTC.

This chain joins TRBV5-1 and TRBJ2-7; D perhaps matches TRBD1 (5 bases). This CDR3 spans 15 amino acids. From germline, CDR1 is SGHRS and CDR2 YFSETQ. The V gene lost 2 bases and the J gene lost 0 bases, with 12 bases spanning the gap. CDR3 residues: CASSFHRRSSYEQYF. The DNA of the CDR3 is TGCGCCAGCAGCTTCCACAGGAGAAGCTCCTACGAGCAGTACTTC.

J is TRBJ2-7 and V is TRBV25-1; 10 bases are shared with TRBD2. Germline loops: CDR1 MGHDK, CDR2 SYGVNS. The trim removed 6 bases at V and 7 bases at J, leaving 9 bases unmatched. The CDR3 extends over 14 amino acids. The CDR3 DNA follows: TGTGCCAGCAGCCCTAGCGGGAGACCGGGGGAGCAGTACTTC. Translation: CASSPSGRPGEQYF.

The CDR3 protein is CAAAEVRNIQYF. As DNA, the CDR3 is TGTGCCGCAGCAGAAGTCCGAAACATTCAGTACTTC. This chain connects TRBV6-6 to TRBJ2-4; D unresolved. V was cut by 11 bases and J by 6 bases, with 14 bases left in between. The CDR3 is 12 residues long. The germline CDR1 and CDR2 sequences are MNHNY and SVGAGI (reference sequence).

The chain couples TRBV12-3 or TRBV12-4 to TRBJ2-7, with D tentatively TRBD1 or TRBD2 (5 bases each). V lost 4 bases, J lost 9 bases, and 22 bases lay in between. The CDR3 has 15 residues. Written as DNA, the CDR3 is TGTGCCAGCAGTTCCACCGGGGCTCACACGTCGGGGCAGTACTTC. Protein product: CASSSTGAHTSGQYF.

This chain uses TRBV7-9 with TRBJ1-5, with 10 bases identical to TRBD1. The germline gives CDR1 SEHNR, CDR2 FQNEAQ (reference sequence). The CDR3 has 17 amino acids. V trimming: 7 bases; J trimming: 2 bases; junction bases outside the gene matches: 11. The CDR3 DNA reads TGTGCCAGCACCCCGGGACAGGGGTCGCGGGGCAATCAGCCCCAGCATTTT. It encodes CASTPGQGSRGNQPQHF.

This chain uses TRBV5-1 with TRBJ1-2, with 7 bases lining up with TRBD1. Trimming removed 3 bases from V and 3 bases from J; junction bases left unmatched: 5. The CDR3 sequence is 14 residues long. Germline V gene sequence: CDR1 SGHRS, CDR2 YFSETQ. The CDR3 region is CASSSQGGDYGYTF. The CDR3 region has the DNA TGCGCCAGCAGCTCCCAGGGGGGGGACTATGGCTACACCTTC.

V gene TRBV7-2 combines with J gene TRBJ2-7; D not certain. With 4 bases removed from V and 2 bases from J, the gap between germline ends came to 9 bases. This CDR3 comprises 13 residues. CDR1 and CDR2 (germline): SGHTA, FQGNSA. CDR3 nucleotide sequence: TGTGCCAGCAGCTCCGGACGGGCCTACGAGCAGTACTTC. Translated, it gives CASSSGRAYEQYF.

This sequence joins TRBV30 and TRBJ2-7, with a weak D call TRBD1 (5 bases). From germline, CDR1 is GTSNPN and CDR2 SVGIG (reference sequence). This CDR3 spans 17 amino acids. V shed 4 bases and J shed 0 bases, with 22 bases lying between them. The CDR3 reads CAWKTVRVSVSSYEQYF. In DNA form, the CDR3 reads TGTGCCTGGAAGACAGTAAGGGTTTCGGTTAGCTCCTACGAGCAGTACTTC.

This sequence joins TRBV6-6 and TRBJ1-2, with a weak D call TRBD1 (6 bases). The CDR3 runs to 12 residues. CDR1 and CDR2 from the germline V gene are MNHNY and SVGAGI (reference sequence). Trimming removed 6 bases from V and 10 bases from J, with 15 bases in between. CDR3: CASSQVGGYYTF. CDR3 in DNA: TGTGCCAGCAGCCAGGTGGGGGGCTACTACACCTTC.